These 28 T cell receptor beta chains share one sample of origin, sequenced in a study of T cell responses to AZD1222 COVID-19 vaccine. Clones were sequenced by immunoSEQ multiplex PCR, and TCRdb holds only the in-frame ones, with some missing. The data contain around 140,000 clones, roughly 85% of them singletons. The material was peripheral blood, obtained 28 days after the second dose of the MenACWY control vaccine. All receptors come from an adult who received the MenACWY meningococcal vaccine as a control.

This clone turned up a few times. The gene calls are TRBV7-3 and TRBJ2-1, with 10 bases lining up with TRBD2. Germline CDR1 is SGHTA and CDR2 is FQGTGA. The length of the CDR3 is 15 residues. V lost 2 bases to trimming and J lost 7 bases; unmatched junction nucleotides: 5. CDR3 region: CASSLALAGSNEQFF. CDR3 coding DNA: TGTGCCAGCAGCTTAGCACTAGCGGGATCGAATGAGCAGTTCTTC. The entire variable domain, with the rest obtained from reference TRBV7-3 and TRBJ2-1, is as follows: GAGVSQTPSNKVTEKGKYVELRCDPISGHTALYWYRQSLGQGPEFLIYFQGTGAADDSGLPNDRFFAVRPEGSVSTLKIQRTERGDSAVYLCASSLALAGSNEQFFGPGTRLTVL.

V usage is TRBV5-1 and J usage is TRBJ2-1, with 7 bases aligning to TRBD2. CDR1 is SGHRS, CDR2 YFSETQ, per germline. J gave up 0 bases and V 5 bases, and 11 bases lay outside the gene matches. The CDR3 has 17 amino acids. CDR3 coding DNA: TGCGCCAGCAGATCTACGGGGGGATTGGACTCCTACAATGAGCAGTTCTTC. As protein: CASRSTGGLDSYNEQFF. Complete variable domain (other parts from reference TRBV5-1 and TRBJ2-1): KAGVTQTPRYLIKTRGQQVTLSCSPISGHRSVSWYQQTPGQGLQFLFEYFSETQRNKGNFPGRFSGRQFSNSRSEMNVSTLELGDSALYLCASRSTGGLDSYNEQFFGPGTRLTVL.

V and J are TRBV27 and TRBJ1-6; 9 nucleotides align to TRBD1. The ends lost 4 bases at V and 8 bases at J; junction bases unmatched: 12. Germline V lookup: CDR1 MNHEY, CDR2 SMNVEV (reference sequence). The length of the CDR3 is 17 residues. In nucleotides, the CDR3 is TGTGCCAGCAGTTCTGCGGGACAGGGAACTAAAGATTCACCCCTCCACTTT. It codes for CASSSAGQGTKDSPLHF.

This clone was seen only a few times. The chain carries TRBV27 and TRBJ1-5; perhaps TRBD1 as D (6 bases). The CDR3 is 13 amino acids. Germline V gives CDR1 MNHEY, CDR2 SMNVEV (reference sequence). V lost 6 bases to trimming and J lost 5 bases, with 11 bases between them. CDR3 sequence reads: CASRRNRDQPQHF. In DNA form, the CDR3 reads TGTGCCAGCAGGCGAAACAGGGATCAGCCCCAGCATTTT.

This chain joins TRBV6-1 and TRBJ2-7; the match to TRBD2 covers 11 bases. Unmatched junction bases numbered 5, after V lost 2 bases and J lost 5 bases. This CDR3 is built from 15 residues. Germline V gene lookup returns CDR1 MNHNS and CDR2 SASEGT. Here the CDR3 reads CASSETSGRFHEQYF. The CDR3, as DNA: TGTGCCAGCAGTGAAACTAGCGGGAGATTCCACGAGCAGTACTTC.

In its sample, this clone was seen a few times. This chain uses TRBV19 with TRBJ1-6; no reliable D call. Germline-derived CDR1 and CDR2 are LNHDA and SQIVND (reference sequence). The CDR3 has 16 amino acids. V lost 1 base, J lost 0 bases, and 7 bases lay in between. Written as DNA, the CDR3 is TGTGCCAGTAGTATAGGGGATAGCTCCTATAATTCACCCCTCCACTTT. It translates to CASSIGDSSYNSPLHF.

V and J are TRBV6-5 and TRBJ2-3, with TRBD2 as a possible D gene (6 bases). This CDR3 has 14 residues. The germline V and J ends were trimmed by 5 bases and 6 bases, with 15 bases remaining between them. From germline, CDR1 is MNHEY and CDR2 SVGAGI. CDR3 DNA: TGTGCCAGCAGTCAACCGGGACTTTCCGATACGCAGTATTTT. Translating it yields CASSQPGLSDTQYF.

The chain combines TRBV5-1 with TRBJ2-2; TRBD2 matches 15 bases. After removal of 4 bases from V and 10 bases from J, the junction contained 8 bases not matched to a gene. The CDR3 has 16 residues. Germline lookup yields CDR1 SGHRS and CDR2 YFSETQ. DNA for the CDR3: TGCGCCAGCAGCGCCCTGGGACTAGCGGGAGGTGAGGAGCTGTTTTTT. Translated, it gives CASSALGLAGGEELFF.

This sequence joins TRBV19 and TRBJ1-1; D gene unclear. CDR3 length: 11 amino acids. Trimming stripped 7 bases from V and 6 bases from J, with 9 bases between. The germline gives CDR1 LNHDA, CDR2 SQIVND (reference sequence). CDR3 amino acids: CASKKGAEAFF. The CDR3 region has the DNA TGTGCCAGTAAAAAGGGTGCTGAAGCTTTCTTT.

DNA for the CDR3: TGTGCCAGTAGTATTGGAGGTAGCGGGGGTCTAGATGGGGATACGCAGTATTTT. Protein product: CASSIGGSGGLDGDTQYF. The rearrangement uses TRBV19 and TRBJ2-3; 9 bases map to TRBD2. Germline V CDR1 and CDR2: LNHDA, SQIVND (reference sequence). The CDR3 spans 18 residues. With V trimmed by 3 bases and J by 6 bases, 16 bases remained unmatched.

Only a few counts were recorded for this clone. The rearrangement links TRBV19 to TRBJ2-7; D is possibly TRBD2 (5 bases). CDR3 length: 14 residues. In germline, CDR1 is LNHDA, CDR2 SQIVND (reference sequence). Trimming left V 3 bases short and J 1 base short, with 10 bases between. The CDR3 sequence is CASSMRAVSYEQYF. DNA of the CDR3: TGTGCCAGTAGTATGAGGGCGGTATCCTACGAGCAGTACTTC.

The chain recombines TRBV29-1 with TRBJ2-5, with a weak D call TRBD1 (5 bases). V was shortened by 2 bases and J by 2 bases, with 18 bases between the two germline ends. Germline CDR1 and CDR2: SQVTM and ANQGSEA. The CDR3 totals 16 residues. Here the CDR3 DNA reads TGCAGCGTTGAATTCAGGCGGACACTTACTCAAGAGACCCAGTACTTC. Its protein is CSVEFRRTLTQETQYF.

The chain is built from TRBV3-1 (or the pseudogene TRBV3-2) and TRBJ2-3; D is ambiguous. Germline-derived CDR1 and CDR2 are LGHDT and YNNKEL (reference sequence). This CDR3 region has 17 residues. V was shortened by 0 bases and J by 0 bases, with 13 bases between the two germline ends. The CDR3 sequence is CASSQDLVGPSTDTQYF. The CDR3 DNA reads TGTGCCAGCAGCCAAGATCTTGTCGGACCGAGCACAGATACGCAGTATTTT.

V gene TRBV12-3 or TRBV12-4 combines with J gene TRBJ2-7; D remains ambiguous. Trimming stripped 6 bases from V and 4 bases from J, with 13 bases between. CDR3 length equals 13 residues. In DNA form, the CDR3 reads TGTGCCAGCAGCCGTTCTGTCCTGTACGAGCAGTACGTC. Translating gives CASSRSVLYEQYV.

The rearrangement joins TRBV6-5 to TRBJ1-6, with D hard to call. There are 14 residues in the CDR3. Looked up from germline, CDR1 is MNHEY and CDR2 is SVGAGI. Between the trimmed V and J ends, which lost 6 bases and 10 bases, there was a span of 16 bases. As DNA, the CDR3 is TGTGCCAGCAGACGAGCGGCCTCCGAATCACCCCTCCACTTT. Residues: CASRRAASESPLHF.

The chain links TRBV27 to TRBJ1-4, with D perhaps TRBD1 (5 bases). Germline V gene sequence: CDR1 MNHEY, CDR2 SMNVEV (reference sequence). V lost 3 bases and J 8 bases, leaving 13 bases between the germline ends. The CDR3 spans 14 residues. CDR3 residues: CASSFLGGKEKLFF. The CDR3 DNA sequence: TGTGCCAGCAGTTTCCTTGGGGGAAAAGAAAAACTGTTTTTT.

In DNA form, the CDR3 reads TGTGCCACCAGTGATTCGTTGACAGCGGAAGCTTTCTTT. This gives the protein CATSDSLTAEAFF. This rearrangement joins TRBV24-1 to TRBJ1-1; maybe TRBD1 (5 bases). Trimming removed 2 bases from V and 8 bases from J, with 11 bases in between. Germline CDR1 reads KGHDR; CDR2 reads SFDVKD. The CDR3 has 13 amino acids.

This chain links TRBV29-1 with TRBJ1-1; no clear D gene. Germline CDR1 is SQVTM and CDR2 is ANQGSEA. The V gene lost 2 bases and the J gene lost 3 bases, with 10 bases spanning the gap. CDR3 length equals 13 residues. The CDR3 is CSVEMSFDTEAFF. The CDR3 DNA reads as TGCAGCGTTGAAATGTCCTTCGACACTGAAGCTTTCTTT.

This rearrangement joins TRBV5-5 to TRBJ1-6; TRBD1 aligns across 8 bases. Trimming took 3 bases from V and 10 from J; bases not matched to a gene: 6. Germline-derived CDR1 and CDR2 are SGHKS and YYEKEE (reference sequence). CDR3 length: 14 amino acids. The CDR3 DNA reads TGTGCCAGCAGCTCCGGGACAGGATCCTCACCCCTCCACTTT. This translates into CASSSGTGSSPLHF.

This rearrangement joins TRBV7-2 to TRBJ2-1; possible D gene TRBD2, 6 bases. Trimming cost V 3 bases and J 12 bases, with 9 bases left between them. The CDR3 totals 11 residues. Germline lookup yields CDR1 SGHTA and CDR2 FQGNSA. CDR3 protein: CASSFGTLQFF. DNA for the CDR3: TGTGCCAGCAGCTTCGGGACTCTGCAGTTCTTC.

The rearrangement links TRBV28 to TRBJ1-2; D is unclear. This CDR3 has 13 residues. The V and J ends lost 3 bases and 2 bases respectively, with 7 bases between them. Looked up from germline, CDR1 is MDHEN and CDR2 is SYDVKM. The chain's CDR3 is CASSFGSNYGYTF. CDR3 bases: TGTGCCAGCAGTTTCGGCAGCAACTATGGCTACACCTTC.

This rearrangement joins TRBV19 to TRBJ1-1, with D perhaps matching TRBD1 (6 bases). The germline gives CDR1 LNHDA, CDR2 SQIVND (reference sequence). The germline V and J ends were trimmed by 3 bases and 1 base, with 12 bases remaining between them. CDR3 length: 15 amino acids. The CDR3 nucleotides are TGTGCCAGTAGTATTTTGGGGGCGGGGAACACTGAAGCTTTCTTT. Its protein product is CASSILGAGNTEAFF. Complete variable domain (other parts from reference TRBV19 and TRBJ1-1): DGGITQSPKYLFRKEGQNVTLSCEQNLNHDAMYWYRQDPGQGLRLIYYSQIVNDFQKGDIAEGYSVSREKKESFPLTVTSAQKNPTAFYLCASSILGAGNTEAFFGQGTRLTVV.

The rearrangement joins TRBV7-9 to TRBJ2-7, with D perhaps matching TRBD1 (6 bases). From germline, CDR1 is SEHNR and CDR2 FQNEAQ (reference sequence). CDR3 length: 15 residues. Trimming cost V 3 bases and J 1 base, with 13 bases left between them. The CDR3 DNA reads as TGTGCCAGCAGCTTGGGTACGACAGGTTCCTACGAGCAGTACTTC. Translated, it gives CASSLGTTGSYEQYF.

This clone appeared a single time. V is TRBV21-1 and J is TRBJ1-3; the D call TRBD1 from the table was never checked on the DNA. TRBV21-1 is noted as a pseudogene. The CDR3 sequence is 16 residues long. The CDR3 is CASSSQEGVTGNTIYF. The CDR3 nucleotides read TGTGCCAGCAGCTCCCAAGAAGGGGTCACTGGAAACACCATATATTTT.

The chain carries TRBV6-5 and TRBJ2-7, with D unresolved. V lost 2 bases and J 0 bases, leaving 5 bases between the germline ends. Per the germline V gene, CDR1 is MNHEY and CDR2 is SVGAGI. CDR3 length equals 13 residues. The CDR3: CASSYRISYEQYV. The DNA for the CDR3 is TGTGCCAGCAGTTACAGGATCTCCTACGAGCAGTACGTC.

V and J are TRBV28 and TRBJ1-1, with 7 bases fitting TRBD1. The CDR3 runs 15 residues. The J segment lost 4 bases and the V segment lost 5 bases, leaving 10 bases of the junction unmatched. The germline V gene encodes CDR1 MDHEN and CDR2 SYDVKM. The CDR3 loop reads CASSRTGVGGTEAFF. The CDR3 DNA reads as TGTGCCAGCAGTCGCACAGGGGTGGGGGGCACTGAAGCTTTCTTT.

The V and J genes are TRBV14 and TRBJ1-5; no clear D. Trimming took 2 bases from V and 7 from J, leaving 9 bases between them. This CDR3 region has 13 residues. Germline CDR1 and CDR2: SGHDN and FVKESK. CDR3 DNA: TGTGCCAGCAGCCAAAATTTAGGCCAGCCCCAGCATTTT. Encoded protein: CASSQNLGQPQHF.

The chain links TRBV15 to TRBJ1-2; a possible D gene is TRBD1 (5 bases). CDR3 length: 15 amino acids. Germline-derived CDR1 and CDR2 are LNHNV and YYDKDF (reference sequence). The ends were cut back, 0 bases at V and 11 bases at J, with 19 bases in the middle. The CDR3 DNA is TGTGCCACCAGCAGAGATAAGGGTGTTGTGGGGGTATACACCTTC. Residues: CATSRDKGVVGVYTF.